This TCR beta chain was identified in a study of chemoradiotherapy in HPV16-positive cancers. A word on this clone: Its antigen remains unidentified.

Study outcomes and limitations: Only a couple of HPV16-positive patients supplied the functional HPV-specificity definition. In HPV16-positive patients, HPV-responsive T-cell expansion tracked better recurrence-free survival.

The CDR3 runs to 18 residues. Germline values: CDR1 SNHLY, CDR2 FYNNEI. Trimming took 6 bases from V and 6 from J; bases not matched to a gene: 19. Only in-frame clones appear in the TCRdb table, and some are missing; sequencing was by immunoSEQ multiplex PCR. Of around 68,000 clones detected, about nine tenths appear once; the ten largest clones hold 4% to 5%. This chain joins TRBV2 and TRBJ1-2; 10 bases align to TRBD1. This specimen consisted of blood, obtained from a patient who underwent chemoradiotherapy. The receptor comes from a human donor with HPV-associated anogenital cancer. CDR3: CASRGPMALTGGENGYTF. The CDR3 bases are TGTGCCAGCAGGGGGCCTATGGCTTTGACAGGGGGCGAAAATGGCTACACCTTC.